The present T cell receptor (beta chain) was sequenced within a study of shared clonotypes between healthy human individuals. Worth noting for this clone: As yet, its antigen is unknown. The identical CDR3 is also encoded by other nucleotide sequences in the sample.

V lost 2 bases and J lost 0, with 6 bases in between. This CDR3 spans 14 amino acids. Germline values: CDR1 SGHRS, CDR2 YFSETQ. This table comes from immunoSEQ multiplex PCR, and its TCRdb copy is limited to in-frame clones, with some not included. The sample holds about 1.1 million clones; roughly 74% are singletons and the top ten take 0.52%. Donors comprised healthy HIV-negative adults lacking recent acute infections or vaccinations. The study's findings and limits: Limited genetic and exposure-history diversity came from having few donors.

The specimen sequenced was memory CD4+ T cells from PBMCs. The subset was: CD45RA-negative fraction. This clonotype was sampled from a man younger than 35 in good health. Some clones in this sample may be carry-over from other donors' samples. The chain combines TRBV5-1 with TRBJ2-1, with D unclear. The CDR3 reads CASSFGSSYNEQFF. The CDR3 DNA is TGCGCCAGCAGCTTTGGTAGCTCCTACAATGAGCAGTTCTTC.